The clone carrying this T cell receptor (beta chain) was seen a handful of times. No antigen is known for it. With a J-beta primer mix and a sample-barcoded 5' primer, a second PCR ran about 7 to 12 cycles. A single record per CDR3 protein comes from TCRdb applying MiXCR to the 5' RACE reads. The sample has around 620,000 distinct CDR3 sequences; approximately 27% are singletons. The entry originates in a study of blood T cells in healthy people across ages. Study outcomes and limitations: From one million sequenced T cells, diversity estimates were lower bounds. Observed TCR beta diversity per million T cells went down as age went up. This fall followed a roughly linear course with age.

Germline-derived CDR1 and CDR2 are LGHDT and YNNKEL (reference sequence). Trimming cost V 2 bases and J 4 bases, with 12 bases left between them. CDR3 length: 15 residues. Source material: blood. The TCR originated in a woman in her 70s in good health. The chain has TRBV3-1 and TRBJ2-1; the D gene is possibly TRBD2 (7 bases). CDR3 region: CASSQRGAPYNEQFF. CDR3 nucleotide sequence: TGTGCCAGCAGCCAACGGGGGGCCCCTTACAATGAGCAGTTCTTC.